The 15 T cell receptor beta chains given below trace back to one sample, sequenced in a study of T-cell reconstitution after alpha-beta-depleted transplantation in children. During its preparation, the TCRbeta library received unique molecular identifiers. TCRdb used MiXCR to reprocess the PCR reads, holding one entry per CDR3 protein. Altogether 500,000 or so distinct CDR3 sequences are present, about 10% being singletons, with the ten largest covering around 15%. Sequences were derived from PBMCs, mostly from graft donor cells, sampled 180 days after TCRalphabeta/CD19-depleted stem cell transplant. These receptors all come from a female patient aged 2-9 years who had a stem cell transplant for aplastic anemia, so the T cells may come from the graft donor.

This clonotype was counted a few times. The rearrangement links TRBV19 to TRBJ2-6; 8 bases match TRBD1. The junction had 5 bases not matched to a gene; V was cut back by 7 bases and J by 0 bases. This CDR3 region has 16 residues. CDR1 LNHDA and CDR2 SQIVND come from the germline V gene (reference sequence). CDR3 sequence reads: CASTQGANSGANVLTF. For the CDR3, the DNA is TGTGCCAGTACCCAGGGGGCGAACTCTGGGGCCAACGTCCTGACTTTC.

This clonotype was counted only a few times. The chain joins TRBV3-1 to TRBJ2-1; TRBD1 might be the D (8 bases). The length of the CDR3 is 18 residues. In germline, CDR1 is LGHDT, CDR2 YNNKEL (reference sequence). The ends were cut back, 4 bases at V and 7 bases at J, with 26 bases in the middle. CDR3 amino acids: CASSPFKGGQGARNEQFF. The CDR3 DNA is TGTGCCAGCAGCCCGTTTAAGGGGGGGCAGGGGGCGAGGAATGAGCAGTTCTTC.

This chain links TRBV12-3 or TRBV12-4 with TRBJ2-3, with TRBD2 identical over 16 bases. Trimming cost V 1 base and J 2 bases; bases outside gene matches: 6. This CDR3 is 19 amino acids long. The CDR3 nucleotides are TGTGCCAGCAGTTTAGGCCTCGGGACTAGCGGGGGGGACACAGATACGCAGTATTTT. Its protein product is CASSLGLGTSGGDTDTQYF.

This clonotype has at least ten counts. CDR3: CSVEWPIHYGYTF. In DNA form, the CDR3 reads TGCAGCGTTGAATGGCCTATCCACTATGGCTACACCTTC. This chain uses TRBV29-1 with TRBJ1-2; D is uncertain. Trimming pared 2 bases from V and 3 bases from J, leaving 10 bases between. The CDR3 runs 13 residues. Germline V CDR1 and CDR2: SQVTM, ANQGSEA.

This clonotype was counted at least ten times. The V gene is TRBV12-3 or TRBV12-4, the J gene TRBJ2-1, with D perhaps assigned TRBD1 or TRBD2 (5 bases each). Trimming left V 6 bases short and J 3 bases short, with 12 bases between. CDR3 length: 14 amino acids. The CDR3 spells CASRTGTVYNEQFF. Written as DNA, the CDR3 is TGTGCCAGCAGGACCGGGACGGTCTACAATGAGCAGTTCTTC.

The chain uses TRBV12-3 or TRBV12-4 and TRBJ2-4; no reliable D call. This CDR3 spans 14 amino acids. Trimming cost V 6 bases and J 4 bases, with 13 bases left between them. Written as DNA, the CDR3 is TGTGCCAGCAGGTTCGGACCCGTAAAAAACATTCAGTACTTC. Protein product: CASRFGPVKNIQYF.

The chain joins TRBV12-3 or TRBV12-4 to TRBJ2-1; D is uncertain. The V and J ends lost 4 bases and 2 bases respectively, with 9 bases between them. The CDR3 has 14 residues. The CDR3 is CASSCPATYNEQFF. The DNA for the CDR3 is TGTGCCAGCAGTTGCCCAGCCACCTACAATGAGCAGTTCTTC.

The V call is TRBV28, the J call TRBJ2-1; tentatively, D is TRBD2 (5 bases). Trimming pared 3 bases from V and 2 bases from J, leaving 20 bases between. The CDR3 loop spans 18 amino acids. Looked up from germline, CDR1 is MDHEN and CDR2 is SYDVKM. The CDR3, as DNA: TGTGCCAGCAGTTTTCGGTTCCTTAGACTACTAGCCTACAATGAGCAGTTCTTC. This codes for CASSFRFLRLLAYNEQFF.

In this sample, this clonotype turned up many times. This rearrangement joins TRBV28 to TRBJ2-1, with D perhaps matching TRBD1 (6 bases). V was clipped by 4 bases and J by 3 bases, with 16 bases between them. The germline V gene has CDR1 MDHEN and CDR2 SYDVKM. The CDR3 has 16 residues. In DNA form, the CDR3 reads TGTGCCAGCAGTTCGGGACCGGGACAACTCTACAATGAGCAGTTCTTC. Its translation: CASSSGPGQLYNEQFF.

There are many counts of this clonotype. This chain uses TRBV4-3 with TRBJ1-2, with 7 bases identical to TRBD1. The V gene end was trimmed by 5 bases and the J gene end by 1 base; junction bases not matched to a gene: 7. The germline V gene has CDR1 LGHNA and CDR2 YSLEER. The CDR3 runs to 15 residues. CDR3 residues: CASSKRDSLNYGYTF. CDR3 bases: TGCGCCAGCAGCAAACGGGACAGCCTTAACTATGGCTACACCTTC.

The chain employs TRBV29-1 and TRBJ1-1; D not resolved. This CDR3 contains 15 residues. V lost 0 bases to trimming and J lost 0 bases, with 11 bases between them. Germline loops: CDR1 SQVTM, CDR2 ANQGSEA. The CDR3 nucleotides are TGCAGCGTTGAAGATTCTTGGTGGCTGAACACTGAAGCTTTCTTT. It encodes CSVEDSWWLNTEAFF. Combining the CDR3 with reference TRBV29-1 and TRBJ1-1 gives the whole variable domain SAVISQKPSRDICQRGTSLTIQCQVDSQVTMMFWYRQQPGQSLTLIATANQGSEATYESGFVIDKFPISRPNLTFSTLTVSNMSPEDSSIYLCSVEDSWWLNTEAFFGQGTRLTVV.

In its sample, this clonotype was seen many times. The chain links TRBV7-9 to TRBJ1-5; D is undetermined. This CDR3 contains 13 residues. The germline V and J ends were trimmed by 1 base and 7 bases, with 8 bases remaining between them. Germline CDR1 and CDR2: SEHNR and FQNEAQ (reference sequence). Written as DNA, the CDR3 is TGTGCCAGCAGCTTAGTGGGAGCCCAGCCCCAGCATTTT. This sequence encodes CASSLVGAQPQHF.

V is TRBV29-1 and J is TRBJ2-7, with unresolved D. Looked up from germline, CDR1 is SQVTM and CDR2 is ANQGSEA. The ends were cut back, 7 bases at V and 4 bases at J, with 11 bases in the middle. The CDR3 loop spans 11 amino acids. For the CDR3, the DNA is TGCAGCGCCAATTTGGGATACGAGCAGTACGTC. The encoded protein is CSANLGYEQYV.

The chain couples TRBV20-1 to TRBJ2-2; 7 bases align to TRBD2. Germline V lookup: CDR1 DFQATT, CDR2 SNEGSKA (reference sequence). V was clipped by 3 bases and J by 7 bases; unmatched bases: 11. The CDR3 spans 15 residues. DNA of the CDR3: TGCAGTGCTAGTGGGGGAGGGAAAATGGTCGGGGAGCTGTTTTTT. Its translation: CSASGGGKMVGELFF.

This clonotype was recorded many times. The CDR3: CASSGTGRQPQHF. In DNA, the CDR3 is TGTGCCAGCTCAGGGACAGGCCGGCAGCCCCAGCATTTT. J is TRBJ1-5 and V is TRBV18; TRBD1 agrees at 8 bases. Trimming took 5 bases from V and 7 from J; bases not matched to a gene: 4. CDR1 KGHSH and CDR2 LQKENI come from the germline V gene. The CDR3 extends over 13 amino acids.